The entry below gives a single T cell receptor (beta chain) sequence along with its context. No antigen is known for it. This entry is derived from a study of cytomegalovirus exposure and HLA in healthy donors. Overall study results and limits: Most sequenced TCRs were rare (though some public TCRs occurred in many donors). CMV antigen specificity was confirmed in vitro for three CMV-associated chains. Overall, under 200 TCR beta chains were annotated as cytomegalovirus-associated.

Profiled with immunoSEQ multiplex PCR; TCRdb holds only in-frame clones, not every one. The sample lists some 180,000 clones, 80% to 85% occurring once. Unmatched junction bases numbered 1, after V lost 2 bases and J lost 4 bases. This CDR3 has 15 residues. CDR1 and CDR2 (germline): MRHNA, SNTAGT. The sample comprised PBMCs. J is TRBJ2-3 and V is TRBV6-4; TRBD2 aligns across 12 bases. This clonotype was obtained from a woman in her 30s in good health and CMV-seronegative. The CDR3 protein is CASSDLAGGADTQYF. CDR3 coding DNA: TGTGCCAGCAGTGACCTAGCGGGGGGGGCAGATACGCAGTATTTT.